Following are 8 T cell receptor beta chains from one sample sequenced in a study of cytomegalovirus exposure and HLA in healthy donors. PCR primers comprised 60 Vbeta and 13 Jbeta primers. The assay was immunoSEQ multiplex PCR, and TCRdb's table has in-frame clones only and misses some. The profile shows about 160,000 clones, 60% to 70% of them singletons. The source material was PBMCs. The source of these receptors is a woman between 55 and 75 years old in good health and CMV-seropositive.

This clone was recorded a few times. This chain uses TRBV6-5 with TRBJ2-7, with 9 bases aligning to TRBD1. CDR1 MNHEY and CDR2 SVGAGI come from the germline V gene. J gave up 4 bases and V 4 bases, and 11 bases lay outside the gene matches. This CDR3 has 16 residues. The CDR3 sequence is CASSSGTGPGIYEQYF. In nucleotides, the CDR3 is TGTGCCAGCAGTTCCGGGACAGGGCCGGGTATTTACGAGCAGTACTTC.

This clone showed up just once. The rearrangement links TRBV4-3 to TRBJ2-1; D is uncertain. This CDR3 has 14 residues. Germline V gene lookup returns CDR1 LGHNA and CDR2 YSLEER. Trimming took 0 bases from V and 8 from J, leaving 11 bases between them. The CDR3 loop reads CASSQDPSGYEQFF. The CDR3 region has the DNA TGCGCCAGCAGCCAAGATCCTAGTGGCTATGAGCAGTTCTTC.

The chain recombines TRBV4-1 with TRBJ2-2; 7 bases are a match to TRBD1. The CDR3 is 16 amino acids. The J segment lost 7 bases and the V segment lost 0 bases, leaving 8 bases of the junction unmatched. The germline gives CDR1 MGHRA, CDR2 YSYEKL. The CDR3 loop is CASSQDVTGDLGELFF. Here the CDR3 DNA reads TGCGCCAGCAGCCAAGATGTAACAGGGGACCTCGGGGAGCTGTTTTTT.

The rearrangement links TRBV7-2 to TRBJ2-3; D uncertain. Trimming left V 1 base short and J 4 bases short, with 6 bases between. The CDR3 covers 13 residues. The germline CDR1 and CDR2 sequences are SGHTA and FQGNSA. The CDR3 bases are TGTGCCAGCAGCTTAGTCGGAGCAGATACGCAGTATTTT. As protein: CASSLVGADTQYF.

V gene TRBV5-1 combines with J gene TRBJ2-5; TRBD1 aligns across 7 bases. Germline V gene lookup returns CDR1 SGHRS and CDR2 YFSETQ. This CDR3 spans 16 amino acids. With V trimmed by 0 bases and J by 4 bases, 9 bases remained unmatched. As DNA, the CDR3 is TGCGCCAGCAGCTTGGCCCCGATAGGGGGCAGAGAGACCCAGTACTTC. Translating it yields CASSLAPIGGRETQYF.

V usage is TRBV18 and J usage is TRBJ2-3, with D perhaps TRBD1 (6 bases). The CDR3 totals 16 residues. CDR1 KGHSH and CDR2 LQKENI come from the germline V gene. With 3 bases removed from V and 2 bases from J, the gap between germline ends came to 15 bases. In DNA form, the CDR3 reads TGTGCCAGCTCACCCCCCTCAGGGGCCTCCACAGATACGCAGTATTTT. Translating gives CASSPPSGASTDTQYF. Based on the CDR3 plus reference TRBV18 and TRBJ2-3, the full variable domain is NAGVMQNPRHLVRRRGQEARLRCSPMKGHSHVYWYRQLPEEGLKFMVYLQKENIIDESGMPKERFSAEFPKEGPSILRIQQVVRGDSAAYFCASSPPSGASTDTQYFGPGTRLTVL.

The table lists this clone with a few counts. This rearrangement joins TRBV7-3 to TRBJ1-3; D not resolved. Germline V lookup: CDR1 SGHTA, CDR2 FQGTGA. Trimming pared 6 bases from V and 4 bases from J, leaving 16 bases between. CDR3 length equals 15 residues. In nucleotides, the CDR3 is TGTGCCAGCAGTTTTAAGTCGGGTCCAGGAAACACCATATATTTT. This gives the protein CASSFKSGPGNTIYF.

This chain uses TRBV6-5 with TRBJ1-2; 10 bases map to TRBD1. The CDR3 consists of 15 residues. Germline V CDR1 and CDR2: MNHEY, SVGAGI. V dropped 2 bases and J dropped 3; count of bases not matched to a gene: 3. This chain's CDR3 is CASSYGTGVDYGYTF. The DNA of the CDR3 is TGTGCCAGCAGTTACGGGACAGGGGTAGACTATGGCTACACCTTC.